One sample yielded the 24 T cell receptor beta chains listed below, sequenced in a study of shared clonotypes between healthy human individuals. Using immunoSEQ multiplex PCR, the repertoire was profiled, and TCRdb retains in-frame clones only, with some absent. The sample carries roughly 2 million clones, about 95% recorded once. Naive-designated CD8 cells lacked CD45RO, were positively enriched for CCR7, and omitted terminally differentiated effector memory CD45RA+ cells. What was sequenced was naive CD8+ T cells sorted from blood. The receptors stem from a man aged 18 to 29 in good health.

The chain uses TRBV7-9 and TRBJ2-7; 14 bases align to TRBD2. Germline CDR1 and CDR2: SEHNR and FQNEAQ (reference sequence). Trimming cost V 5 bases and J 4 bases; bases outside gene matches: 16. The CDR3 extends over 19 amino acids. For the CDR3, the DNA is TGTGCCAGCAGCACGGAGGGGACTAGCGGGAGTTCAGGGCTTTACGAGCAGTACTTC. It translates to CASSTEGTSGSSGLYEQYF. The whole variable domain, filled in from reference TRBV7-9 and TRBJ2-7, reads DTGVSQNPRHKITKRGQNVTFRCDPISEHNRLYWYRQTLGQGPEFLTYFQNEAQLEKSRLLSDRFSAERPKGSFSTLEIQRTEQGDSAMYLCASSTEGTSGSSGLYEQYFGPGTRLTVT.

This sequence joins TRBV2 and TRBJ2-7, with TRBD2 as a possible D gene (5 bases). The CDR3 extends over 14 amino acids. The V gene's germline CDR1 is SNHLY and CDR2 FYNNEI. The V end was cut by 7 bases, the J end by 4 bases, with 17 bases between. CDR3 nucleotides: TGTGCCAGCACCCTTTCCGGGGAAGTATACGAGCAGTACTTC. Translation gives CASTLSGEVYEQYF.

This chain uses TRBV4-1 with TRBJ2-7; no reliable D call. CDR1 is MGHRA and CDR2 is YSYEKL in the germline V gene. The CDR3 sequence is 14 residues long. Trimming stripped 2 bases from V and 1 base from J, with 9 bases between. Here the CDR3 reads CASSQFPDSYEQYF. DNA of the CDR3: TGCGCCAGCAGCCAATTTCCGGATTCCTACGAGCAGTACTTC.

This clone was seen a single time. V usage is TRBV27 and J usage is TRBJ2-5; TRBD2 matches 7 bases. The ends lost 6 bases at V and 5 bases at J; junction bases unmatched: 6. This CDR3 is built from 13 residues. From germline, CDR1 is MNHEY and CDR2 SMNVEV (reference sequence). DNA for the CDR3: TGTGCCAGCAGACCGGGGGAGGGGGAGACCCAGTACTTC. It translates to CASRPGEGETQYF.

This chain connects TRBV9 to TRBJ1-2; TRBD1 matches 10 bases. Germline assignment: CDR1 SGDLS and CDR2 YYNGEE. This CDR3 is built from 19 residues. V dropped 0 bases and J dropped 7; count of bases not matched to a gene: 18. The CDR3 here is CASSVDLEGTGEELGGYTF. Written as DNA, the CDR3 is TGTGCCAGCAGCGTAGACCTCGAAGGGACAGGGGAAGAATTAGGTGGCTACACCTTC.

This chain connects TRBV7-8 to TRBJ2-5; 9 positions match TRBD2. Germline V lookup: CDR1 SGHVS, CDR2 FQNEAQ. The CDR3 is 15 residues long. The V gene end was trimmed by 5 bases and the J gene end by 2 bases; junction bases not matched to a gene: 6. The CDR3 sequence is CASSPTSGPQETQYF. The CDR3 nucleotides read TGTGCCAGCAGCCCGACTAGCGGTCCACAAGAGACCCAGTACTTC. The full variable domain, its missing parts supplied by reference TRBV7-8 and TRBJ2-5, is GAGVSQSPRYKVAKRGQDVALRCDPISGHVSLFWYQQALGQGPEFLTYFQNEAQLDKSGLPSDRFFAERPEGSVSTLKIQRTQQEDSAVYLCASSPTSGPQETQYFGPGTRLLVL.

This chain joins TRBV7-2 and TRBJ2-7; TRBD2 agrees at 10 bases. The CDR3 sequence is 17 residues long. Germline values: CDR1 SGHTA, CDR2 FQGNSA. V was clipped by 0 bases and J by 7 bases; unmatched bases: 12. CDR3 bases: TGTGCCAGCAGCTTAGCGGCTAGCGGGAGATGGTCCAGGGAGCAGTACTTC. It specifies CASSLAASGRWSREQYF.

This clone was seen ten or more times. This chain links TRBV6-6 with TRBJ1-4; TRBD1 matches at 7 bases. The CDR3 consists of 14 residues. V dropped 7 bases and J dropped 7; count of bases not matched to a gene: 9. The germline CDR1 and CDR2 sequences are MNHNY and SVGAGI (reference sequence). CDR3 sequence: CASKTGVGGEKLFF. The CDR3 DNA follows: TGTGCCAGCAAAACAGGGGTGGGAGGTGAAAAACTGTTTTTT.

The genes are TRBV11-2 and TRBJ2-7; TRBD1 is a possible D gene (7 bases). The V gene's germline CDR1 is SGHAT and CDR2 FQNNGV. There are 14 residues in the CDR3. Deletions cut 4 bases from V and 1 base from J, with 11 bases between. The CDR3, as DNA: TGTGCCAGCAGCTCCAGGGGGGAGTCCTACGAGCAGTACTTC. It codes for CASSSRGESYEQYF.

The chain carries TRBV5-6 and TRBJ2-1, with 8 nucleotides matching TRBD1. Germline V gene lookup returns CDR1 SGHDT and CDR2 YYEEEE. J was trimmed by 4 bases and V by 4 bases; bases with no gene match: 7. CDR3 length: 15 amino acids. CDR3 bases: TGTGCCAGCAGCCCCGGGACAGGAATATACAATGAGCAGTTCTTC. Translated: CASSPGTGIYNEQFF.

This chain joins TRBV11-2 and TRBJ2-7; unclear D gene. CDR1 and CDR2 (germline): SGHAT, FQNNGV. Trimming took off 3 bases at V and 1 base at J, with 10 bases between the two ends. There are 14 residues in the CDR3. This CDR3 reads CASSFVSGSYEQYF. CDR3 coding DNA: TGTGCCAGCAGCTTCGTTTCGGGTTCCTACGAGCAGTACTTC.

The chain has TRBV2 and TRBJ1-6; D ambiguous. V was trimmed by 3 bases and J by 7 bases, leaving 13 bases between them. From germline, CDR1 is SNHLY and CDR2 FYNNEI. CDR3 length: 15 residues. DNA for the CDR3: TGTGCCAGCAGTGATACCGACGGGATCAATTCACCCCTCCACTTT. It translates to CASSDTDGINSPLHF.

This rearrangement joins TRBV30 to TRBJ1-2, with D maybe TRBD1 (5 bases). Germline V gene data show CDR1 as GTSNPN and CDR2 as SVGIG (reference sequence). There are 14 residues in the CDR3. V was trimmed by 2 bases and J by 0 bases, leaving 10 bases between them. The CDR3 loop is CAWSTGAANYGYTF. CDR3 sequence (DNA): TGTGCCTGGAGTACTGGGGCGGCTAACTATGGCTACACCTTC.

The chain links TRBV10-3 to TRBJ1-2, with 9 bases aligning to TRBD1. Trimming removed 2 bases from V and 7 bases from J; junction bases left unmatched: 8. Germline lookup yields CDR1 ENHRY and CDR2 SYGVKD. The CDR3 length is 15 residues. CDR3 coding DNA: TGTGCCATCAGTGAGACAATGGACAGGGGCTCTGGCTACACCTTC. This codes for CAISETMDRGSGYTF.

On this clone: Other DNA sequences of this sample code for an identical CDR3. This chain connects TRBV6-5 to TRBJ2-2; no clear D gene. V lost 1 base, J lost 5 bases, and 8 bases lay in between. Germline assignment: CDR1 MNHEY and CDR2 SVGAGI. The CDR3 sequence is 14 residues long. CDR3 coding DNA: TGTGCCAGCAGTTACTTAGGTGGGACCGGGGAGCTGTTTTTT. This sequence encodes CASSYLGGTGELFF.

The sample holds one count of this clone. The rearrangement uses TRBV13 and TRBJ2-1, with unresolved D. Per the germline V gene, CDR1 is PRHDT and CDR2 is FYEKMQ (reference sequence). Trimming shortened V by 6 bases and J by 0 bases, and 9 bases separated the two germline ends. CDR3 length: 14 amino acids. The CDR3 region has the DNA TGTGCCAGCAGTACACCCATCTCCTACAATGAGCAGTTCTTC. Translation gives CASSTPISYNEQFF.

For this clone: The same CDR3 also results from other DNA sequences found in this sample. The chain recombines TRBV11-2 with TRBJ2-7, with a weak D call TRBD2 (6 bases). The CDR3 length is 13 residues. Germline V gives CDR1 SGHAT, CDR2 FQNNGV. Trimming took off 5 bases at V and 3 bases at J, with 11 bases between the two ends. The CDR3 spells CASSLGLDYEQYF. In DNA, the CDR3 is TGTGCCAGCAGCCTGGGACTTGACTACGAGCAGTACTTC.

The gene calls are TRBV2 and TRBJ1-3; tentative D call: TRBD1 (6 bases). This CDR3 comprises 15 residues. CDR1 SNHLY and CDR2 FYNNEI come from the germline V gene. Trimming cost V 6 bases and J 2 bases, with 14 bases left between them. This CDR3 is CASRLGQNPGNTIYF. The CDR3, as DNA: TGTGCCAGCAGACTCGGACAGAACCCTGGAAACACCATATATTTT.

This clone appeared many times. The chain uses TRBV4-1 and TRBJ1-1; D unclear. Germline V gene data show CDR1 as MGHRA and CDR2 as YSYEKL. This CDR3 has 12 residues. Trimming cost V 8 bases and J 10 bases, with 17 bases left between them. The CDR3 DNA reads as TGCGCCAGCGGGCATCCCCGGATTGGAGCTTTCTTT. This sequence encodes CASGHPRIGAFF.

This clone was recorded only once. The V gene is TRBV6-4, the J gene TRBJ1-1, with D unclear. Germline V gene sequence: CDR1 MRHNA, CDR2 SNTAGT. The CDR3 extends over 13 amino acids. Trimming shortened V by 6 bases and J by 3 bases, and 11 bases separated the two germline ends. This CDR3 reads CASRARLDTEAFF. The CDR3 bases are TGTGCCAGCAGGGCCAGGTTGGACACTGAAGCTTTCTTT.

The genes are TRBV18 and TRBJ1-4; tentatively, D is TRBD1 (6 bases). V gave up 3 bases and J gave up 0 bases, with 11 bases separating them. There are 16 residues in the CDR3. CDR1 and CDR2 from the germline V gene are KGHSH and LQKENI. The CDR3 sequence is CASSPVEGATNEKLFF. The CDR3 nucleotides are TGTGCCAGCTCACCGGTAGAGGGGGCAACTAATGAAAAACTGTTTTTT.

This chain uses TRBV6-1 with TRBJ2-2; no clear D gene. Trimming took 1 base from V and 10 from J, leaving 13 bases between them. Germline V gene data show CDR1 as MNHNS and CDR2 as SASEGT. The CDR3 sequence is 14 residues long. CDR3 residues: CASSEGAFGEELFF. CDR3 bases: TGTGCCAGCAGTGAAGGTGCTTTTGGCGAGGAGCTGTTTTTT.

This clone is a singleton in its sample. This chain connects TRBV6-5 to TRBJ1-1, with D uncertain. Germline values: CDR1 MNHEY, CDR2 SVGAGI. The CDR3 is made up of 14 amino acids. Trimming removed 8 bases at V and 2 bases at J, with 15 bases between. CDR3 residues: CASGQDLLNTEAFF. In nucleotides, the CDR3 is TGTGCCAGCGGGCAGGACCTATTAAACACTGAAGCTTTCTTT.

This chain connects TRBV6-5 to TRBJ2-3; tentatively, D is TRBD1 or TRBD2 (6 bases each). The CDR3 totals 15 residues. Trimming pared 0 bases from V and 2 bases from J, leaving 9 bases between. CDR1 and CDR2 (germline): MNHEY, SVGAGI. In DNA, the CDR3 is TGTGCCAGCAGTTACTCACAGGGACTCACAGATACGCAGTATTTT. Encoded protein: CASSYSQGLTDTQYF.